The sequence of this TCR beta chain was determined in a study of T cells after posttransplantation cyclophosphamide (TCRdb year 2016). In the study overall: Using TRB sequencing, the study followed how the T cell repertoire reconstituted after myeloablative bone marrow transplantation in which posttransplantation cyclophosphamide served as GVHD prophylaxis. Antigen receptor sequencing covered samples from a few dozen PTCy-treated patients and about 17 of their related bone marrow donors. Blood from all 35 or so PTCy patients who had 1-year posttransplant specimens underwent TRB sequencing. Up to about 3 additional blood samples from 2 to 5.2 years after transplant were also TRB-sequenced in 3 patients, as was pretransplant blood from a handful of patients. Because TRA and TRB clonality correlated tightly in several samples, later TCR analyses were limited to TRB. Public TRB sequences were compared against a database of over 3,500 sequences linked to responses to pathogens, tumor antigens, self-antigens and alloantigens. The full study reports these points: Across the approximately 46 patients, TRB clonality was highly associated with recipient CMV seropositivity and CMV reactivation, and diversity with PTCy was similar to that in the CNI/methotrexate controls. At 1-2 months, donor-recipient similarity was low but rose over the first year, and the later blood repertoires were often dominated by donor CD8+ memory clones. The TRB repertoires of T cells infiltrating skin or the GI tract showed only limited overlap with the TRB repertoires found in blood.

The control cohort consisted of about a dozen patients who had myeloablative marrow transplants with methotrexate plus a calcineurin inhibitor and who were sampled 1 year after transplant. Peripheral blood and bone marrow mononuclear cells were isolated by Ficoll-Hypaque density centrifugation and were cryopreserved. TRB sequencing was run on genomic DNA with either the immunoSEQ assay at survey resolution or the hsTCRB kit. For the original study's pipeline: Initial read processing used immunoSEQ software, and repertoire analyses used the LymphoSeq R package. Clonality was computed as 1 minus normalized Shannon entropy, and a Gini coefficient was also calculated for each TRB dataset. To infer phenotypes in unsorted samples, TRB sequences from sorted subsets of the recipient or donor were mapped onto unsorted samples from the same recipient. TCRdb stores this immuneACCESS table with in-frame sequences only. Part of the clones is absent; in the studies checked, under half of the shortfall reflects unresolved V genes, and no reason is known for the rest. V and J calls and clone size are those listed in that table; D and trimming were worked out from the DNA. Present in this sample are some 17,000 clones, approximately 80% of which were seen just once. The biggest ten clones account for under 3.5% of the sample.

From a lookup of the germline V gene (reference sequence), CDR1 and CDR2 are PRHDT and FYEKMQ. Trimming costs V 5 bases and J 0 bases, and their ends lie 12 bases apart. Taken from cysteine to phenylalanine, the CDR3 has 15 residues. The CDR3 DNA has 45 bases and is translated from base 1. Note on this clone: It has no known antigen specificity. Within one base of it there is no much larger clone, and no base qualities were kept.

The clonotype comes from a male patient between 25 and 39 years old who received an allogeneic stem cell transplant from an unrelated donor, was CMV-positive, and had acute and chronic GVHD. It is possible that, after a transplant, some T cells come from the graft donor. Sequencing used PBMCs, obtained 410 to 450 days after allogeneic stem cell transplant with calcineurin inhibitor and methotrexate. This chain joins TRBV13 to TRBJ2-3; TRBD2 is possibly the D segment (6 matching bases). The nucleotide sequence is TGTGCCAGCAGCAGAAAGGAGGGGAGCACAGATACGCAGTATTTT. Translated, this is CASSRKEGSTDTQYF.